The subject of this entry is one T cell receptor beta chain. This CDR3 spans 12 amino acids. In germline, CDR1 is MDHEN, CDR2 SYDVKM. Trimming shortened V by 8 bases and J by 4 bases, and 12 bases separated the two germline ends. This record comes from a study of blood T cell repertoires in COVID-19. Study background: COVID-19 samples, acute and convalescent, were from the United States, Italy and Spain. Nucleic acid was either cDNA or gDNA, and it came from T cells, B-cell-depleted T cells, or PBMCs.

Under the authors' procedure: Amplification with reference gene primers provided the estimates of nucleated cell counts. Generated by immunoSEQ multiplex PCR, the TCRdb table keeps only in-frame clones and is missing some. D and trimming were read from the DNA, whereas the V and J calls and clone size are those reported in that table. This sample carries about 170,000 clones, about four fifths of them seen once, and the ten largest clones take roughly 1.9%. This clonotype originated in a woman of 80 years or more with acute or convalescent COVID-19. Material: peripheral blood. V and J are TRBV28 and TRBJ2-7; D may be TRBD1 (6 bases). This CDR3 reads CASGLDRYEQYF. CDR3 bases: TGTGCCAGCGGGCTGGACAGATACGAGCAGTACTTC.